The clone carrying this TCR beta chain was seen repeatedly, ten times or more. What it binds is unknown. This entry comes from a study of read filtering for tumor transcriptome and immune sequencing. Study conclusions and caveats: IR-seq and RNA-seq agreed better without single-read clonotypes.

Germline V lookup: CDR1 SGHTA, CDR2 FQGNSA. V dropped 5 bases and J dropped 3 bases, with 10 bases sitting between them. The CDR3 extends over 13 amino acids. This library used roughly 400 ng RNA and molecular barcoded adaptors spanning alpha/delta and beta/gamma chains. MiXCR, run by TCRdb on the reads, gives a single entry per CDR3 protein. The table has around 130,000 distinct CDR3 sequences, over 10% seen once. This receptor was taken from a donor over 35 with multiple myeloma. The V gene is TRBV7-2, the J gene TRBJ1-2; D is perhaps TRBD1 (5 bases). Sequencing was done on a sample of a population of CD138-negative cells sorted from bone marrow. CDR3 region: CASSPDKDYGYTF. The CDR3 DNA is TGTGCCAGCAGCCCGGACAAGGACTATGGCTACACCTTC.